This entry describes one T cell receptor beta chain. Its specificity is unknown. A second PCR of about 6 to 11 cycles used a sample-barcoded 5' primer and a J-beta primer mix. Every molecule of cDNA carried a tag from a template-switch adaptor with 12 random nucleotides. MiXCR, applied by TCRdb to the 5' RACE reads, yields one record per CDR3 protein. In the table there are some 1.4 million distinct CDR3 sequences, around 39% of which are singletons. This entry comes from a study of blood T cells in healthy people across ages. Findings and caveats of the study: Unsorted PBMC material precluded a definitive naive versus antigen-experienced comparison. Older age went with lower TCR beta diversity per million T cells, in a roughly linear way.

PBMCs were isolated at a quantity of at least 6 million per sample. V shed 4 bases and J shed 0 bases, with 7 bases lying between them. Germline V gene data show CDR1 as DFQATT and CDR2 as SNEGSKA (reference sequence). This CDR3 is 13 amino acids long. The clonotype was recovered from a young woman in good health. Input material: blood. V usage is TRBV20-1 and J usage is TRBJ2-1; no reliable D call. CDR3 nucleotide sequence: TGCAGTGCTATCTGGGTCTCCTACAATGAGCAGTTCTTC. This translates into CSAIWVSYNEQFF.